Listed below are T cell receptor beta chains from one sample, sequenced in a study of blood T cells in healthy people across ages. TCRdb reprocessed the 5' RACE reads via MiXCR and lists one record per CDR3 protein. The profile shows 950,000 to 1,200,000 distinct CDR3 sequences, around two fifths of them singletons. The sample consisted of blood. These receptors were collected from a young man in good health. The CDR3 runs from the conserved cysteine through the conserved F or W. Fields, in order: V gene, D gene, clone size, J gene, CDR3 protein, CDR3 DNA. The D gene is left open where the match is weak. Not all rows give a size; the values are once, few, many and, for expanded clones, a class.

TRBV6-1	-	-	TRBJ2-1	CASKTGGVANEQFF	TGTGCCAGCAAGACAGGCGGTGTGGCCAATGAGCAGTTCTTC
TRBV27	-	-	TRBJ2-1	CASSLSYGTTYNEQFF	TGTGCCAGCAGTTTATCGTATGGGACCACCTACAATGAGCAGTTCTTC
TRBV20-1	-	-	TRBJ2-7	CSALGGEPQETRYF	TGCAGTGCATTGGGGGGAGAACCTCAAGAGACCCGGTACTTC
TRBV18	TRBD2	-	TRBJ2-3	CASSTSGATDTQYF	TGTGCCAGCTCAACCAGCGGGGCCACAGATACGCAGTATTTT
TRBV7-2	-	many	TRBJ2-7	CASSLDNDEQYF	TGTGCCAGCAGCTTAGACAACGACGAGCAGTACTTC
TRBV5-1	-	-	TRBJ2-1	CASSLGGGTGNEQFF	TGCGCCAGCAGCTTGGGGGGGGGGACAGGTAATGAGCAGTTCTTC
TRBV14	-	-	TRBJ1-2	CASSQNIRGYTF	TGTGCCAGCAGCCAAAACATCAGGGGCTACACCTTC
TRBV9	-	once	TRBJ1-1	CASSAPTDTEAFF	TGTGCCAGCAGCGCCCCTACAGACACTGAAGCTTTCTTT
TRBV5-1	-	-	TRBJ2-1	CASSFSASSRTSEQFF	TGCGCCAGCAGCTTTTCGGCCAGCTCAAGGACAAGTGAGCAGTTCTTC
TRBV4-3	TRBD2	-	TRBJ2-3	CASSPVAGGPTDTQYF	TGCGCCAGCAGCCCGGTAGCGGGGGGGCCAACAGATACGCAGTATTTT
TRBV20-1	-	-	TRBJ1-2	CSARPRDSRGYTF	TGCAGTGCTAGACCTCGGGATTCGCGAGGCTACACCTTC
TRBV20-1	TRBD1	-	TRBJ2-5	CSAGPLQGAHSGQYF	TGCAGTGCTGGGCCATTACAGGGGGCGCATTCCGGGCAGTACTTC
TRBV29-1	-	-	TRBJ1-1	CSVEGHNTAAFF	TGCAGCGTTGAGGGCCATAACACTGCAGCTTTCTTT
TRBV7-2	-	-	TRBJ1-5	CASSPGESRNQPQHF	TGTGCCAGCAGCCCGGGGGAGTCTCGCAATCAGCCCCAGCATTTT
TRBV20-1	-	few	TRBJ1-1	CSATSGLLNTEAFF	TGCAGTGCTACCTCCGGACTATTGAACACTGAAGCTTTCTTT
TRBV27	-	few	TRBJ2-3	CASSYNRGGDTQYF	TGTGCCAGCAGTTATAACAGGGGAGGAGATACGCAGTATTTT
TRBV29-1	-	few	TRBJ1-2	CSVNTRASRNYGYTF	TGCAGCGTTAACACGAGGGCCAGTAGGAACTATGGCTACACCTTC
TRBV6-2/TRBV6-3	TRBD2	few	TRBJ2-5	CASSTSPGTSFGTQYF	TGTGCCAGCAGTACCTCCCCCGGGACTAGCTTCGGGACCCAGTACTTC
TRBV10-3	TRBD1	once	TRBJ2-5	CAISDFQDRGIQETQYF	TGCGCCATCAGTGATTTCCAGGACAGGGGAATTCAAGAGACCCAGTACTTC
TRBV29-1	TRBD1	-	TRBJ2-3	CSVANSGQGAYTQYF	TGCAGCGTTGCGAATTCAGGACAGGGGGCATATACGCAGTATTTT
TRBV4-3	-	few	TRBJ1-2	CASSQSAGSYGYTF	TGCGCCAGCAGCCAATCGGCCGGGAGCTATGGCTACACCTTC
TRBV3-1	TRBD1	-	TRBJ2-5	CASSQGVRTGFEEQYF	TGTGCCAGCAGCCAAGGGGTTAGGACAGGGTTCGAGGAGCAGTACTTC
TRBV9	-	many	TRBJ2-1	CASSGREQFF	TGTGCCAGCAGCGGCAGAGAGCAGTTCTTC
TRBV11-2	TRBD1	-	TRBJ2-1	CASSRPTGVVNEQFF	TGTGCCAGCAGCCGACCTACAGGGGTGGTCAATGAGCAGTTCTTC
TRBV12-3/TRBV12-4	-	few	TRBJ2-2	CASRTGTSYGELFF	TGTGCCAGCAGGACCGGGACCTCCTACGGGGAGCTGTTTTTT
TRBV4-3	-	-	TRBJ2-1	CASSQERARDEQFF	TGCGCCAGCAGCCAAGAGCGAGCTAGAGATGAGCAGTTCTTC
TRBV13	TRBD2	-	TRBJ2-3	CASSATSSGRTDTQYF	TGTGCCAGCAGCGCAACCTCTAGCGGGAGGACGGATACGCAGTATTTT
TRBV5-1	-	few	TRBJ1-1	CASSLVAGENTEAFF	TGCGCCAGCAGCTTGGTAGCGGGGGAGAACACTGAAGCTTTCTTT
TRBV6-2/TRBV6-3	-	once	TRBJ2-2	CASTKGTGSTGELFF	TGTGCCAGCACCAAGGGGACGGGGAGCACCGGGGAGCTGTTTTTT
TRBV7-3	-	-	TRBJ1-1	CASSLTLRAEAFF	TGTGCCAGCAGCTTAACGCTGAGGGCTGAAGCTTTCTTT
TRBV27	-	-	TRBJ1-1	CASSLAGDGRGTEAFF	TGTGCCAGCAGTTTGGCCGGGGACGGTAGAGGGACTGAAGCTTTCTTT
TRBV5-1	TRBD1	-	TRBJ1-4	CASSFTGGQNEKLFF	TGCGCCAGCAGCTTTACAGGGGGACAAAATGAAAAACTGTTTTTT
TRBV30	-	-	TRBJ1-1	CAWRGMVSYTEAFF	TGTGCCTGGAGGGGAATGGTATCGTACACTGAAGCTTTCTTT
TRBV4-3	-	-	TRBJ1-5	CASSQTLGQVQHF	TGCGCCAGCAGCCAAACCCTGGGGCAGGTCCAGCATTTT
TRBV24-1	-	-	TRBJ1-5	CATSDLREGPQHF	TGTGCCACCAGTGATTTGCGAGAAGGGCCCCAGCATTTT
TRBV2	-	-	TRBJ2-1	CASSPGSVPEQFF	TGTGCCAGCAGTCCGGGAAGCGTTCCCGAGCAGTTCTTC
TRBV12-3/TRBV12-4	-	many	TRBJ2-5	CASSPIRGIGETQYF	TGTGCCAGCAGCCCTATAAGGGGGATCGGAGAGACCCAGTACTTC
TRBV29-1	-	-	TRBJ2-3	CSVAGGQPVRGDTQYF	TGCAGCGTGGCCGGGGGACAACCCGTGAGGGGAGATACGCAGTATTTT
TRBV6-6	-	-	TRBJ2-5	CASSPGHNCQETQYF	TGTGCCAGCAGTCCCGGACACAACTGCCAAGAGACCCAGTACTTC